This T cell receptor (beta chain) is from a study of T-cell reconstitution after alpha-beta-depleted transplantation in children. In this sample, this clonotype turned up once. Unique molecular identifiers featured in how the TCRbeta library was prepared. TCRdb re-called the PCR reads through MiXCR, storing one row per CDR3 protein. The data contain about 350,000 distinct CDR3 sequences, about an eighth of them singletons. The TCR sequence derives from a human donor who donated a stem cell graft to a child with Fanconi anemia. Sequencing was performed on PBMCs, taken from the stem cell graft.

CDR3 residues: CASSQGTGGYEQYF. CDR3 nucleotide sequence: TGTGCCAGCAGCCAAGGGACAGGGGGCTACGAGCAGTACTTC. The chain joins TRBV3-1 to TRBJ2-7; 10 positions match TRBD1. Trimming cost V 1 base and J 3 bases; bases outside gene matches: 0. This CDR3 is 14 amino acids long. The V gene's germline CDR1 is LGHDT and CDR2 YNNKEL (reference sequence).